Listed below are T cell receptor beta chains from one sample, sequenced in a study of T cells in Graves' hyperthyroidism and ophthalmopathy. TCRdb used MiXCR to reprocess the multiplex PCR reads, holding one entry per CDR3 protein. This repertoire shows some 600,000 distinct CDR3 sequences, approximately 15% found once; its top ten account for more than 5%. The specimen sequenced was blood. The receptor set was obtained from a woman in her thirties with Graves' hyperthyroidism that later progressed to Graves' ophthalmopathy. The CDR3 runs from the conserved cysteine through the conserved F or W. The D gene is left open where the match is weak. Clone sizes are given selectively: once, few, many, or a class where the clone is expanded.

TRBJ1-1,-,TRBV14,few,TGTGCCAGCAGCCAAGTCGGGACATCTGAAGCTTTCTTT,CASSQVGTSEAFF
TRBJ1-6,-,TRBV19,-,TGTGCCAGTAGTATGGCACAGGGCTTTTCACCCCTCCACTTT,CASSMAQGFSPLHF
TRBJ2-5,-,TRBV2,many,TGTGCCAGCTCCCCTCCCCGACAGAGGGAGACCCAGTACTTC,CASSPPRQRETQYF
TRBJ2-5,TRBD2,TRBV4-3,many,TGCGCCAGCAGCCAAGATCAGACTAGCGGGATAGAGACCCAGTACTTC,CASSQDQTSGIETQYF
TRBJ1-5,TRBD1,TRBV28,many,TGTGCCAGCAGCCTCTGGCAGGGGGAAAGAGGACAGCCCCAGCATTTT,CASSLWQGERGQPQHF
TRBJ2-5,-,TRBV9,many,TGTGCCAGCAGCGTAGTGGGGGGCCAAGAGACCCAGTACTTC,CASSVVGGQETQYF
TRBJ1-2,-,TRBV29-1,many,TGCAGCGTTGAAGGTGTGGAACCGGGCTACACCTTC,CSVEGVEPGYTF
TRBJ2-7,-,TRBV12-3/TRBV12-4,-,TGTGCCAGCAGCCAACTGGAGGGTTACAACGAGCAGTACTTC,CASSQLEGYNEQYF
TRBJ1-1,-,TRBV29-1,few,TGCAGCGGCGGGGGGGCCCTTGAAGCTTTCTTT,CSGGGALEAFF
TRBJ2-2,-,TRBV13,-,TGTGCCAGCAACCTAGGGGGGGCCGGGGAGCTGTTTTTT,CASNLGGAGELFF
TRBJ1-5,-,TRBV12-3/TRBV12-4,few,TGTGCCAGCAGTTTAAGTACTGGCGGGGGAGCCCAGCATTTT,CASSLSTGGGAQHF
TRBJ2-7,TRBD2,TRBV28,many,TGTGCCAGCAGTTCTAGCGGGAGTGGCCACGAGCAGTACTTC,CASSSSGSGHEQYF
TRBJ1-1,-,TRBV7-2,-,TGTGCCAGCAGCTTCTCTAGTACTGAAGCTTTCTTT,CASSFSSTEAFF
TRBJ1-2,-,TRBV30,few,TGTGCCTGGATGCGGGGAAGTAACTATGGCTACACCTTC,CAWMRGSNYGYTF
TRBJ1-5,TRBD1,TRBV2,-,TGTGCCAGCATGAACCAGGGACAGGGTAATCAGCCCCAGCATTTT,CASMNQGQGNQPQHF
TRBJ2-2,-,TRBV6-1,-,TGTGCCAGCCGGGACACTGGTATATTTGCCGGGGAGCTGTTTTTT,CASRDTGIFAGELFF
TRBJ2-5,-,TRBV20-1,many,TGCAGTGCGGACCTGGACCCTTCGTCTACTCAAGAGACCCAGTACTTC,CSADLDPSSTQETQYF
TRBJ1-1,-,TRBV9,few,TGTGCCAGCAGCGTAGGTGGGTTAGGGAACACTGAAGCTTTCTTT,CASSVGGLGNTEAFF
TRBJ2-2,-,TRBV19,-,TGTGCCATTAGGGATGACAAACCGAACACCGGGGAGCTGTTTTTT,CAIRDDKPNTGELFF
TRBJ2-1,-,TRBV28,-,TGTGCCAGCAGGTCCGGGACGAGGGACAATGAGCAGTTCTTC,CASRSGTRDNEQFF
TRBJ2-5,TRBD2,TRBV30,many,TGTGCCCTCACCGAAGCGGGAAGGGAGACCCAGTACTTC,CALTEAGRETQYF
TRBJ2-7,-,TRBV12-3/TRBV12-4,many,TGTGCCAGCAGCCCTCGAGGGGTCGAGCAGTACTTC,CASSPRGVEQYF
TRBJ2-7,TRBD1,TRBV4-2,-,TGTGCCAGCAGCCAAGTTCCGGACAGGGGCTACGAGCAGTACTTC,CASSQVPDRGYEQYF
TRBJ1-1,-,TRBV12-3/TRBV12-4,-,TGTGCCAGCAGTCCGACAGTTTTCAACACTGAAGCTTTCTTT,CASSPTVFNTEAFF
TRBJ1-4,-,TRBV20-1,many,TGCAGTGCTACCTCCGGGACGCTTGCAACTAATGAAAAACTGTTTTTT,CSATSGTLATNEKLFF
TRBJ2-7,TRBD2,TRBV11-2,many,TGTGCCAGCAGCGCGGGACTAGCGGGAGCCGCCTACGAGCAGTACTTC,CASSAGLAGAAYEQYF
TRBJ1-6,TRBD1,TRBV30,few,TGTGCCTGGAGTCACCGGGACAGATATAATTCACCCCTCCACTTT,CAWSHRDRYNSPLHF
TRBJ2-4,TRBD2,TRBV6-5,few,TGTGCCAGCAGTTACCTAGCGGATGTAGCCAAAAACATTCAGTACTTC,CASSYLADVAKNIQYF
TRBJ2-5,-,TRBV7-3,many,TGTGCCAGCAGCTTAACCCGGGACCAAGAGACCCAGTACTTC,CASSLTRDQETQYF
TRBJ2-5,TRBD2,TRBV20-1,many,TGCAGTGCTGCCGCGGCTAGCGGGTTAGAGACCCAGTACTTC,CSAAAASGLETQYF
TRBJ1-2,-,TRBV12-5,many,TGTGCTAGTGGACCCGGGACGGCGGATGGCTACACCTTC,CASGPGTADGYTF
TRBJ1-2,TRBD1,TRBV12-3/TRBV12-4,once,TGTGCCAGCAGTTTAGGACCAGGGGGAAACTATGGCTACACCTTC,CASSLGPGGNYGYTF
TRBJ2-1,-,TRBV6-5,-,TGTGCCAGCAATTCTCAAGCCAGCGACTACAATGAGCAGTTCTTC,CASNSQASDYNEQFF
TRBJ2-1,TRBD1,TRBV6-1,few,TGTGCCAGCACCGCAACCGGGACAGGCTCCTACAATGAGCAGTTCTTC,CASTATGTGSYNEQFF
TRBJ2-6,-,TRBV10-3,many,TGTGCCATCAGTGGCGGAGGTGGGCTCTCTGGGGCCAACGTCCTGACTTTC,CAISGGGGLSGANVLTF
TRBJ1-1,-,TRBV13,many,TGTGCCAGCAGCTTGGGCCCCTATGTGAACACTGAAGCTTTCTTT,CASSLGPYVNTEAFF
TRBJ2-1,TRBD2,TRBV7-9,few,TGTGCCAGCAGCTTAACTAGCGGCAAAAACCTGGCGTTCTTC,CASSLTSGKNLAFF